This T cell receptor beta chain is from a study of Ad26.COV2.S vaccination and SARS-CoV-2 variants. Study results and limitations: TCR breadth and depth estimates may have understated total T cell responses. Post-vaccination breadth of spike-specific CD8+ and CD4+ T cell responses was reportedly substantial.

V dropped 0 bases and J dropped 4 bases, with 7 bases sitting between them. This CDR3 contains 13 residues. CDR1 is SGHRS and CDR2 is YFSETQ in the germline V gene. Treatment indicated: around 19 received Ad26.COV2.S at low or high dose, single or two shots; 5 received placebo; per-sample allocation not given. Collection of samples fell on day 63 after the first vaccine or placebo injection. Assay used: immunoSEQ multiplex PCR; TCRdb lists only in-frame clones, some missing. The table lists about 350,000 clones, 80% to 90% of them singletons. Of note for this clone: No antigen is known for it.

Here the sequenced sample was peripheral blood, taken in a trial of Ad26.COV2.S vaccine versus placebo. The receptor's source is a person between 18 and 60 years old who received the Ad26.COV2.S COVID-19 vaccine or a placebo. The chain employs TRBV5-1 and TRBJ2-5; D remains unclear. The CDR3 DNA reads as TGCGCCAGCAGCTTGGGTTCGGGAGAGACCCAGTACTTC. It encodes CASSLGSGETQYF.